This T cell receptor (beta chain) was sequenced during a study of blood T cell repertoires in COVID-19. V was pared by 5 bases and J by 4 bases, with 6 bases of the junction left unmatched. The germline CDR1 and CDR2 sequences are LNHDA and SQIVND (reference sequence). CDR3 length: 14 amino acids. Here immunoSEQ multiplex PCR was the method, and the copy in TCRdb shows in-frame clones only, minus some. Here the sample spans around 300,000 clones, 70% to 90% being singletons. The receptor was derived from a woman aged 45-65 years with COVID-19, enrolled during active disease. The chain links TRBV19 to TRBJ1-2; 8 bases line up with TRBD1. Material: peripheral blood. The CDR3 region has the DNA TGTGCCAGTAGTGGGTCAGGGGGCGGCTATGGCTACACCTTC. Its translation is CASSGSGGGYGYTF.